The clone carrying this T cell receptor beta chain was recorded at least ten times. Template-switching 5'RACE yielded the TCR cDNA; a universal primer site and UMIs were added in the process. TCRdb passed the 5' RACE reads through MiXCR, listing each CDR3 protein once. The profile shows 300,000 or so distinct CDR3 sequences, almost 4% of them singletons. The data are from a study of T cells after yellow fever vaccination. Trimming took 0 bases from V and 4 from J, leaving 7 bases between them. Per the germline V gene, CDR1 is SEHNR and CDR2 is FQNEAQ (reference sequence). This CDR3 has 14 amino acids.

The material sequenced was PBMCs, taken 5 days after the yellow fever booster vaccination. The receptor was isolated from a man younger than 30 who received the YFV17D yellow fever vaccine. This chain joins TRBV7-9 and TRBJ2-1, with a tentative D call TRBD1 (5 bases). The DNA of the CDR3 is TGTGCCAGCAGCTTAGCGACAGCTTACAATGAGCAGTTCTTC. It translates to CASSLATAYNEQFF.